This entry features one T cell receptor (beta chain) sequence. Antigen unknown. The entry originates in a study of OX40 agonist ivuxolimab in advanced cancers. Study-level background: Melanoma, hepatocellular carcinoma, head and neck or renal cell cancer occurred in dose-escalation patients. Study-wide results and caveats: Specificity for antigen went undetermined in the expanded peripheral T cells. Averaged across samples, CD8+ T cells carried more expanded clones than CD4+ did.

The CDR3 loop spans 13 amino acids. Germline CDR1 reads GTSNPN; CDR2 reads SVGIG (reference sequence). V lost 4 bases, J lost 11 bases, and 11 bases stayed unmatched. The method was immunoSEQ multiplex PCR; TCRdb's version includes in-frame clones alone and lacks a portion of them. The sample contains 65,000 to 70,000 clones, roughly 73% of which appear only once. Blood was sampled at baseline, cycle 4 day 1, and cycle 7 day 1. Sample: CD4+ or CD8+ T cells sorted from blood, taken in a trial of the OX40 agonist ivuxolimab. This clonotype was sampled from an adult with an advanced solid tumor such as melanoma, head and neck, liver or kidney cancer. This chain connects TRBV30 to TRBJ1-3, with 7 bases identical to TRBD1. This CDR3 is CAWNRRGTVAIYF. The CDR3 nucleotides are TGTGCCTGGAACCGAAGAGGGACAGTCGCCATATATTTT.